These 15 T cell receptor beta chains came from one sample sequenced in a study of blood T cell repertoires in COVID-19. TCRdb's table, derived via immunoSEQ multiplex PCR, lists solely in-frame clones and lacks some. The sample records approximately 80,000 clones, 88% being singletons. Sample: peripheral blood. The receptors shown here come from a human donor in a cohort sampled during active COVID-19.

This chain uses TRBV6-5 with TRBJ1-4, with a possible D match to TRBD1 (5 bases). Germline V gene data show CDR1 as MNHEY and CDR2 as SVGAGI. The V and J ends lost 4 bases and 0 bases respectively, with 12 bases between them. The CDR3 totals 16 residues. This CDR3 reads CASSFSDSATNEKLFF. The DNA of the CDR3 is TGTGCCAGCAGTTTTTCCGACAGCGCAACTAATGAAAAACTGTTTTTT.

This clone was found once. The CDR3 DNA sequence: TGCGCCAGCAGCTTTGAGGGTCCCCCTTATGGCTACACCTTC. Protein product: CASSFEGPPYGYTF. This rearrangement joins TRBV5-1 to TRBJ1-2, with unresolved D. This CDR3 is built from 14 residues. From germline, CDR1 is SGHRS and CDR2 YFSETQ. V lost 2 bases, J lost 5 bases, and 13 bases lay in between.

This clone was counted once. The junction departs from the called germline gene at one end, perhaps through a read error. The chain has TRBV7-6 and TRBJ1-2; tentatively, D is TRBD1 (5 bases). The CDR3 spans 12 residues. The germline CDR1 and CDR2 sequences are SGHVS and FNYEAQ. The CDR3 loop reads CASSLSGTHHSF. The CDR3 DNA reads as TGTGCCAGCAGCCTATCCGGGACTCACCATTCCTTC.

CDR3 sequence: CASRGASPGYTF. In DNA form, the CDR3 reads TGTGCCAGCAGGGGGGCCTCGCCTGGCTACACCTTC. This chain connects TRBV2 to TRBJ1-2; tentatively, D is TRBD1 (6 bases). This CDR3 has 12 amino acids. V was trimmed by 6 bases and J by 7 bases, leaving 12 bases between them. Germline V gene lookup returns CDR1 SNHLY and CDR2 FYNNEI.

The chain uses TRBV3-1 (or the pseudogene TRBV3-2) and TRBJ2-3, with 10 bases aligning to TRBD2. The germline CDR1 and CDR2 sequences are LGHDT and YNNKEL (reference sequence). The CDR3 sequence is 18 residues long. Unmatched junction bases numbered 11, after V lost 3 bases and J lost 2 bases. CDR3 DNA: TGTGCCAGCAGCCATGGCTCCCGGCTAGCGGGAGACACAGATACGCAGTATTTT. It yields the protein CASSHGSRLAGDTDTQYF.

The rearrangement uses TRBV27 and TRBJ2-3, with 8 bases fitting TRBD2. The CDR3 has 16 amino acids. With V trimmed by 8 bases and J by 8 bases, 18 bases remained unmatched. CDR1 and CDR2 (germline): MNHEY, SMNVEV (reference sequence). The CDR3 here is CASGSTSGGPYGTQYF. The CDR3 nucleotides are TGTGCCAGCGGAAGCACCAGCGGGGGCCCTTACGGTACGCAGTATTTT.

V is TRBV5-4 and J is TRBJ2-5, with TRBD2 identical over 8 bases. V was clipped by 3 bases and J by 0 bases; unmatched bases: 10. Germline values: CDR1 SGHNT, CDR2 YYREEE (reference sequence). This CDR3 has 17 amino acids. CDR3 coding DNA: TGTGCCAGCAGCTCAGGAGTAGCGGGAACGTACCAAGAGACCCAGTACTTC. The encoded protein is CASSSGVAGTYQETQYF.

The chain couples TRBV7-3 to TRBJ2-1; the match to TRBD1 covers 8 bases. The germline CDR1 and CDR2 sequences are SGHTA and FQGTGA. This CDR3 has 13 amino acids. The V and J ends lost 5 bases and 11 bases, in that order; junction bases with no gene match: 8. CDR3: CASSPRDRNKQFF. In nucleotides, the CDR3 is TGTGCCAGCAGCCCCCGGGACAGGAATAAGCAGTTCTTC.

This chain's CDR3 is CASSWDYNQPQHF. The DNA of the CDR3 is TGTGCCAGCAGTTGGGACTACAATCAGCCCCAGCATTTT. V usage is TRBV28 and J usage is TRBJ1-5, with a possible D match to TRBD1 (5 bases). The CDR3 covers 13 residues. Germline assignment: CDR1 MDHEN and CDR2 SYDVKM. Trimming stripped 4 bases from V and 3 bases from J, with 7 bases between.

The rearrangement uses TRBV30 and TRBJ2-4; TRBD1 is a possible D gene (5 bases). Germline assignment: CDR1 GTSNPN and CDR2 SVGIG (reference sequence). V lost 1 base to trimming and J lost 0 bases, with 10 bases between them. CDR3 length: 15 residues. The CDR3: CAWSARDRAKNIQYF. As DNA, the CDR3 is TGTGCCTGGAGTGCCCGAGACAGAGCCAAAAACATTCAGTACTTC. The full variable domain, with the rest looked up from reference TRBV30 and TRBJ2-4, is SQTIHQWPATLVQPVGSPLSLECTVEGTSNPNLYWYRQAAGRGLQLLFYSVGIGQISSEVPQNLSASRPQDRQFILSSKKLLLSDSGFYLCAWSARDRAKNIQYFGAGTRLSVL.

The V gene is TRBV29-1, the J gene TRBJ1-4, with TRBD1 matching 7 bases. The V and J ends lost 6 bases and 2 bases, in that order; junction bases with no gene match: 6. The CDR3 spans 14 residues. Germline loops: CDR1 SQVTM, CDR2 ANQGSEA. CDR3 nucleotides: TGCAGCGTCGGGACAGATGGTACTAATGAAAAACTGTTTTTT. This codes for CSVGTDGTNEKLFF.

The chain recombines TRBV7-6 with TRBJ1-6, with D unclear. The ends were cut back, 5 bases at V and 8 bases at J, with 22 bases in the middle. The CDR3 spans 17 residues. Germline V gene sequence: CDR1 SGHVS, CDR2 FNYEAQ. The CDR3 DNA reads as TGTGCCAGCAGCCGACTAGACCCCAGGACGAGTGATTCACCCCTCCACTTT. It is translated as CASSRLDPRTSDSPLHF.

The chain couples TRBV27 to TRBJ2-7, with 7 positions matching TRBD2. V lost 9 bases and J lost 1; bases outside the gene matches: 9. The CDR3 is 14 amino acids. Per germline, CDR1 MNHEY and CDR2 SMNVEV (reference sequence). The CDR3 sequence is CASKRERWSYEQYF. The CDR3 DNA follows: TGTGCCAGTAAGCGGGAACGCTGGTCCTACGAGCAGTACTTC.

V and J are TRBV20-1 and TRBJ2-5; 8 bases are a match to TRBD2. The CDR3 spans 14 residues. The J segment lost 3 bases and the V segment lost 3 bases, leaving 6 bases of the junction unmatched. Germline CDR1 reads DFQATT; CDR2 reads SNEGSKA (reference sequence). CDR3 DNA: TGCAGTGCTAGTAAGCGGGAGCTGAAAGAGACCCAGTACTTC. Its translation is CSASKRELKETQYF.

The chain employs TRBV14 and TRBJ1-1; D not certain. Deletions cut 0 bases from V and 1 base from J, with 21 bases between. From germline, CDR1 is SGHDN and CDR2 FVKESK. The CDR3 totals 19 residues. Here the CDR3 reads CASSQERVGFPGRNTEAFF. The DNA for the CDR3 is TGTGCCAGCAGCCAAGAGAGGGTCGGGTTTCCAGGTCGGAACACTGAAGCTTTCTTT.